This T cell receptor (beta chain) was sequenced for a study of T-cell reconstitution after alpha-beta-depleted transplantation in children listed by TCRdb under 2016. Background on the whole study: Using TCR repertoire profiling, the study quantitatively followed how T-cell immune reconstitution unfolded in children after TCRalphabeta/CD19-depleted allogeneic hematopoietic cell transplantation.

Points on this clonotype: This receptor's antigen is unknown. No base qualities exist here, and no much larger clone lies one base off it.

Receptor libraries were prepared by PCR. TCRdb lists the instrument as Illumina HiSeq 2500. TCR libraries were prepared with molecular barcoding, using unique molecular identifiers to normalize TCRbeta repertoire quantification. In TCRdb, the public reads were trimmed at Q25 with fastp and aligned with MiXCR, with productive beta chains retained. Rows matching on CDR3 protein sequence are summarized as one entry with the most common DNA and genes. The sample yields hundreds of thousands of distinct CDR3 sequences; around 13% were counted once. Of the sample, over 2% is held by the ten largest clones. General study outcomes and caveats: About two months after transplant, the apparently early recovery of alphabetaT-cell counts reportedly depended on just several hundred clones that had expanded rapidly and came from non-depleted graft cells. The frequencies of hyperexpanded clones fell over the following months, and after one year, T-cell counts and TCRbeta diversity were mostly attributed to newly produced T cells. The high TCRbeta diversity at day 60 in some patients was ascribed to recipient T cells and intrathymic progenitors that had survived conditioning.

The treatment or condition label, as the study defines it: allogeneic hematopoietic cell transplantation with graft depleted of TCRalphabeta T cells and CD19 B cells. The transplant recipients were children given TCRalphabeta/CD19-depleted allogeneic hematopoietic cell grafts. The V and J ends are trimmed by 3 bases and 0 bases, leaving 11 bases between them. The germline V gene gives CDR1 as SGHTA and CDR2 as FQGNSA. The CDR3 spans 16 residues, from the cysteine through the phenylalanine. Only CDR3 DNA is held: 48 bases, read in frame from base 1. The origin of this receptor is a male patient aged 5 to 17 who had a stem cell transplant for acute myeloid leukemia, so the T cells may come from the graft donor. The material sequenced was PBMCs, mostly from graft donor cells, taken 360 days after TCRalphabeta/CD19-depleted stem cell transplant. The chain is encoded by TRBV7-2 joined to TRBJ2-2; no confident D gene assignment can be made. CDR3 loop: CASSLYEETNTGELFF. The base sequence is TGTGCCAGCAGCTTGTACGAGGAGACGAACACCGGGGAGCTGTTTTTT. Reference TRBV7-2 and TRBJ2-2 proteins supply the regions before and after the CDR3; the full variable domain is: GAGVSQSPSNKVTEKGKDVELRCDPISGHTALYWYRQSLGQGLEFLIYFQGNSAPDKSGLPSDRFSAERTGGSVSTLTIQRTQQEDSAVYLCASSLYEETNTGELFFGEGSRLTVL.